Presented here are 19 T cell receptor beta chains from one specimen sequenced in a study of molecular identifiers for immune sequencing clone quantification (dated by TCRdb to the late 2010s). The receptor library was made with PCR. The reads were generated on a NextSeq 500. TCRdb took the public reads, trimmed them with fastp at Q25, ran MiXCR for clone calling and kept in-frame beta chains. Each record represents a unique CDR3 protein, reported with the most common genes and DNA among its rows. Present in this sample are roughly 630,000 distinct CDR3 sequences, approximately 24% of which were seen just once. About 0.81% of the sample goes to the ten largest clones. The sequencing input was naive CD8+ T cells from blood, with Jurkat cell RNA spiked in. What this sample's cell subset or site label stands for: FACS-sorted CD8+CD4-CCR7+CD45RA+ naive T cells. The receptor source for this set is a human donor in good health. Some libraries in this study had Jurkat cell RNA spiked in.

This clonotype was detected many times. This chain links TRBV6-4 with TRBJ2-2; 10 bases are a match to TRBD2. Germline V gene data show CDR1 as MRHNA and CDR2 as SNTAGT. The CDR3 length is 16 residues. The J segment lost 2 bases and the V segment lost 6 bases, leaving 6 bases of the junction unmatched. The CDR3 is CASSPTSGANTGELFF. CDR3 nucleotides: TGTGCCAGCAGCCCTACTAGCGGGGCCAACACCGGGGAGCTGTTTTTT.

The chain carries TRBV19 and TRBJ2-7; tentative D call: TRBD1 (5 bases). Germline loops: CDR1 LNHDA, CDR2 SQIVND (reference sequence). The V end lost 5 bases, the J end lost 0 bases, and 14 bases lay between the germline ends. This CDR3 contains 15 residues. The DNA for the CDR3 is TGTGCCAGTAGTCCAGGGTCGGGTAACTCCTACGAGCAGTACTTC. Translation: CASSPGSGNSYEQYF.

Regarding this clonotype: Given a much more abundant clone one base away, this may be a read error. The chain uses TRBV6-5 and TRBJ2-7; D unclear. This CDR3 has 14 residues. Germline V gene data show CDR1 as MNHEY and CDR2 as SVGAGI. The CDR3 DNA sequence: TGTGCCAACAGTTACTCGGTTTCCGGCTACGAGCAGTACTTC. Translated: CANSYSVSGYEQYF.

This rearrangement joins TRBV27 to TRBJ2-3; 9 bases are a match to TRBD2. This CDR3 contains 15 residues. J lost 3 bases, V lost 5 bases, and 6 bases had no gene match. Germline lookup yields CDR1 MNHEY and CDR2 SMNVEV (reference sequence). CDR3 DNA sequence: TGTGCCAGCAGTATTAGCGGGAGTGTAACAGATACGCAGTATTTT. Translation gives CASSISGSVTDTQYF.

The chain links TRBV29-1 to TRBJ2-7; TRBD1 aligns across 10 bases. Germline V gene sequence: CDR1 SQVTM, CDR2 ANQGSEA. This CDR3 has 15 residues. Losses at the gene ends were 3 bases for V and 0 bases for J; bases not matched to a gene: 5. CDR3 nucleotide sequence: TGCAGCGTTGATACGGGGACAGGGGCCTCCTACGAGCAGTACTTC. Translated, it gives CSVDTGTGASYEQYF.

This chain uses TRBV27 with TRBJ2-1; D is perhaps TRBD1 (6 bases). In germline, CDR1 is MNHEY, CDR2 SMNVEV (reference sequence). The CDR3 length is 14 residues. The V end lost 8 bases, the J end lost 6 bases, and 17 bases lay between the germline ends. The CDR3 loop is CASWSAGAGNEQFF. The CDR3 DNA reads as TGTGCCAGCTGGAGTGCAGGGGCAGGCAATGAGCAGTTCTTC.

Comment on this clonotype: One base away lies a much larger clone, so this may be a sequencing read error. Since no conserved phenylalanine or tryptophan closes the CDR3, a read error is the likely cause. This CDR3 is CASNGQENTEAFS. CDR3 in DNA: TGTGCCAGCAATGGTCAGGAAAACACTGAAGCTTTCTCT. The V and J genes are TRBV2 and TRBJ1-1; D uncertain. This CDR3 comprises 13 residues. The germline gives CDR1 SNHLY, CDR2 FYNNEI. V was shortened by 7 bases and J by 2 bases, with 11 bases between the two germline ends.

This clonotype was picked up many times. The chain is built from TRBV20-1 and TRBJ2-4; no clear D gene. CDR1 is DFQATT and CDR2 is SNEGSKA in the germline V gene (reference sequence). The germline V and J ends were trimmed by 3 bases and 0 bases, with 12 bases remaining between them. The CDR3 totals 15 residues. The DNA for the CDR3 is TGCAGTGCTAGTCCCCGCGGAATAGCCAAAAACATTCAGTACTTC. Translated, it gives CSASPRGIAKNIQYF.

The sample holds a few counts of this clonotype. The chain is built from TRBV4-3 and TRBJ1-2, with a weak D call TRBD1 (6 bases). The CDR3 runs 14 residues. Trimming left V 2 bases short and J 5 bases short, with 12 bases between. Germline values: CDR1 LGHNA, CDR2 YSLEER. In nucleotides, the CDR3 is TGCGCCAGCAGCCAATCTACAGGGAGGTATGGCTACACCTTC. Its translation: CASSQSTGRYGYTF.

This clonotype was recorded many times. The chain combines TRBV5-6 with TRBJ1-5; D call uncertain. Germline values: CDR1 SGHDT, CDR2 YYEEEE. The CDR3 has 16 amino acids. Trimming cost V 3 bases and J 2 bases, with 15 bases left between them. CDR3 protein: CASSYRPQARNQPQHF. CDR3 nucleotides: TGTGCCAGCAGCTATCGACCCCAGGCGCGCAATCAGCCCCAGCATTTT.

The chain couples TRBV6-2 or TRBV6-3 to TRBJ1-5; 8 bases are a match to TRBD1. This CDR3 spans 19 amino acids. V trimming: 7 bases; J trimming: 3 bases; junction bases outside the gene matches: 20. CDR1 is MNHEY, CDR2 SVGEGT, per germline. CDR3 in amino acids: CASTYTSGQGIELNQPQHF. Here the CDR3 DNA reads TGTGCCAGCACTTATACCTCCGGACAGGGTATAGAACTCAATCAGCCCCAGCATTTT.

The chain joins TRBV25-1 to TRBJ2-2; TRBD1 matches at 8 bases. This CDR3 is 16 amino acids long. J gave up 5 bases and V 0 bases, and 5 bases lay outside the gene matches. Germline-derived CDR1 and CDR2 are MGHDK and SYGVNS. In DNA, the CDR3 is TGTGCCAGCAGTGAATATCAGGGGGCGAGGACCGGGGAGCTGTTTTTT. Its translation is CASSEYQGARTGELFF. The full variable domain, completed using reference TRBV25-1 and TRBJ2-2, is EADIYQTPRYLVIGTGKKITLECSQTMGHDKMYWYQQDPGMELHLIHYSYGVNSTEKGDLSSESTVSRIRTEHFPLTLESARPSHTSQYLCASSEYQGARTGELFFGEGSRLTVL.

A word on this clonotype: One base away lies a much larger clone, so this may be a sequencing read error. The chain has TRBV9 and TRBJ2-2; 8 bases match TRBD2. V was clipped by 6 bases and J by 7 bases; unmatched bases: 11. CDR3 length: 15 amino acids. Germline V gene sequence: CDR1 SGDLS, CDR2 YYNGEE. The CDR3 nucleotides are TGTGCCAGCACCTACAGCGGGAGTCATCACGGGGAGCTGTTTTTT. It codes for CASTYSGSHHGELFF. The variable domain in full, with the rest retrieved from reference TRBV9 and TRBJ2-2, is DSGVTQTPKHLITATGQRVTLRCSPRSGDLSVYWYQQSLDQGLQFLIQYYNGEERAKGNILERFSAQQFPDLHSELNLSSLELGDSALYFCASTYSGSHHGELFFGEGSRLTVL.

This clonotype occurred many times. The rearrangement uses TRBV7-9 and TRBJ1-1; possibly TRBD1 for D (6 bases). CDR1 and CDR2 from the germline V gene are SEHNR and FQNEAQ (reference sequence). There are 12 residues in the CDR3. Trimming removed 6 bases from V and 6 bases from J, with 11 bases in between. The chain's CDR3 is CASSFGGPEAFF. The DNA of the CDR3 is TGTGCCAGCAGTTTTGGGGGCCCTGAAGCTTTCTTT.

This clonotype was detected only a few times. The rearrangement uses TRBV20-1 and TRBJ2-4; D is perhaps TRBD1 (6 bases). Trimming shortened V by 0 bases and J by 6 bases, and 12 bases separated the two germline ends. Germline V gene lookup returns CDR1 DFQATT and CDR2 SNEGSKA (reference sequence). This CDR3 is 14 amino acids long. The DNA of the CDR3 is TGCAGTGCTAGAGATTCAGGGGCGGCAAACATTCAGTACTTC. Protein product: CSARDSGAANIQYF.

This chain uses TRBV2 with TRBJ2-7; maybe TRBD1 (5 bases). The CDR3 length is 12 residues. Between the trimmed V and J ends, which lost 7 bases and 5 bases, there was a span of 12 bases. Germline V CDR1 and CDR2: SNHLY, FYNNEI. As DNA, the CDR3 is TGTGCCAGCACAGGGTTACTCCACGAGCAGTACTTC. It yields the protein CASTGLLHEQYF.

CDR3 sequence (DNA): TGCGCCAGCCGCCCGCGGGAATCTAATGAAAAACTGTTTTTT. This translates into CASRPRESNEKLFF. The rearrangement joins TRBV4-1 to TRBJ1-4, with unresolved D. Trimming left V 8 bases short and J 3 bases short, with 13 bases between. The CDR3 length is 14 residues. Per germline, CDR1 MGHRA and CDR2 YSYEKL.

Many counts were recorded for this clonotype. V usage is TRBV6-5 and J usage is TRBJ2-7, with 11 bases aligning to TRBD1. J gave up 3 bases and V 2 bases, and 3 bases lay outside the gene matches. Germline assignment: CDR1 MNHEY and CDR2 SVGAGI. The CDR3 covers 15 residues. DNA of the CDR3: TGTGCCAGCAGTTACAAGGGACAGGGGGGCTACGAGCAGTACTTC. This gives the protein CASSYKGQGGYEQYF.

The V and J genes are TRBV6-5 and TRBJ2-1, with unresolved D. The V end was cut by 2 bases, the J end by 6 bases, with 11 bases between. Germline V lookup: CDR1 MNHEY, CDR2 SVGAGI. CDR3 length equals 14 residues. The CDR3 sequence: CASSYGSPFNEQFF. The DNA for the CDR3 is TGTGCCAGCAGTTACGGCTCCCCCTTCAATGAGCAGTTCTTC.